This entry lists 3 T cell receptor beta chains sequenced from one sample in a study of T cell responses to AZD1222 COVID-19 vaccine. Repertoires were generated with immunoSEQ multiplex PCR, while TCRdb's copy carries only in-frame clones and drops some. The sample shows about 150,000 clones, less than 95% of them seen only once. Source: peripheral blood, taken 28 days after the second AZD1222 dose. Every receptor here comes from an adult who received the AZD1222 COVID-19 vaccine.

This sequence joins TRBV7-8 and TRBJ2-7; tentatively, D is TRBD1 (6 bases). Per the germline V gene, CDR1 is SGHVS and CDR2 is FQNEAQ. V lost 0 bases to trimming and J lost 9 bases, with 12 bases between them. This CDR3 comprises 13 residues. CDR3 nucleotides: TGTGCCAGCAGCTTAGCGGCCTCCAGGGGGCAGTACTTC. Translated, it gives CASSLAASRGQYF. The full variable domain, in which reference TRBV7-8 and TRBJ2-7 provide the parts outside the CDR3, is GAGVSQSPRYKVAKRGQDVALRCDPISGHVSLFWYQQALGQGPEFLTYFQNEAQLDKSGLPSDRFFAERPEGSVSTLKIQRTQQEDSAVYLCASSLAASRGQYFGPGTRLTVT.

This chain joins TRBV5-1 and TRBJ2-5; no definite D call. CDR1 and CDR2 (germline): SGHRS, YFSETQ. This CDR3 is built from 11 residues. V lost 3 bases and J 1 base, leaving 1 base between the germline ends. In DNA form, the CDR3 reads TGCGCCAGCAGCTCCCAAGAGACCCAGTACTTC. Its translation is CASSSQETQYF. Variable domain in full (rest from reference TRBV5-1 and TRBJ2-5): KAGVTQTPRYLIKTRGQQVTLSCSPISGHRSVSWYQQTPGQGLQFLFEYFSETQRNKGNFPGRFSGRQFSNSRSEMNVSTLELGDSALYLCASSSQETQYFGPGTRLLVL.

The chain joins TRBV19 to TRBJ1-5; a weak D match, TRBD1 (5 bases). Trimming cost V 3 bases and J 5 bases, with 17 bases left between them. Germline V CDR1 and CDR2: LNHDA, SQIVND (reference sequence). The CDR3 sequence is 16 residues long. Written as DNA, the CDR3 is TGTGCCAGTAGTATTCTGGTAGGGCAGGGCCATCAGCCCCAGCATTTT. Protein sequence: CASSILVGQGHQPQHF.